This T cell receptor beta chain was retrieved from a study of human thymus T cells. Repertoires were generated with immunoSEQ multiplex PCR, while TCRdb's copy carries only in-frame clones and drops some. Of approximately 46,000 clones in the sample, approximately 95% were seen once. This sequence originates from a girl in the first two years of life with a congenital heart defect but otherwise immunologically healthy. Sequenced sample: blood.

CDR3 protein: CASTGTGTGNSPLHF. CDR3 in DNA: TGTGCCAGCACCGGAACCGGGACAGGGAATTCACCCCTCCACTTT. The chain links TRBV11-3 to TRBJ1-6, with 9 positions matching TRBD1. The germline gives CDR1 SGHNT, CDR2 YENEEA. CDR3 length equals 15 residues. Trimming at V came to 7 bases and at J to 7 bases, leaving 8 bases not matched to a gene.